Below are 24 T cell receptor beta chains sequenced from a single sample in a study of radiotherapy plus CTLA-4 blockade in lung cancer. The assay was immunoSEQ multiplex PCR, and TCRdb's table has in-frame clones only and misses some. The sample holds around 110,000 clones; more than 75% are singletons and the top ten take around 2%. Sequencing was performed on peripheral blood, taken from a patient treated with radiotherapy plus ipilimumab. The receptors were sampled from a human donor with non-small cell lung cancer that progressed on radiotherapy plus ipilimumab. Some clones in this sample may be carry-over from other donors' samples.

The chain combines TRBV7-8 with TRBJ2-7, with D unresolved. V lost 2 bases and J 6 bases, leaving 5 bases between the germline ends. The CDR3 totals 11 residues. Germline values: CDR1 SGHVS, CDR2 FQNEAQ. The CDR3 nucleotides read TGTGCCAGCAGCTTATCCGGCGAGCAGTACTTC. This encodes CASSLSGEQYF. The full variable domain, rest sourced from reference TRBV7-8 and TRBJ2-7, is GAGVSQSPRYKVAKRGQDVALRCDPISGHVSLFWYQQALGQGPEFLTYFQNEAQLDKSGLPSDRFFAERPEGSVSTLKIQRTQQEDSAVYLCASSLSGEQYFGPGTRLTVT.

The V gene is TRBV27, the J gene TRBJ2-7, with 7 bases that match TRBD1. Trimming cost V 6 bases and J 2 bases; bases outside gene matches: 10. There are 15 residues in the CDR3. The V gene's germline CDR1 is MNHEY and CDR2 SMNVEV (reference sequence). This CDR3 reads CASRITPGQTYEQYF. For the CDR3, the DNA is TGTGCCAGCAGGATAACCCCGGGACAGACCTACGAGCAGTACTTC.

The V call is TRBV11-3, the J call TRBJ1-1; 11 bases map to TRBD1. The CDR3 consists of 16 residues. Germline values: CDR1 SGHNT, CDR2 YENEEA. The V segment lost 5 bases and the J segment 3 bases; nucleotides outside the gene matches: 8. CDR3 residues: CASSHRTGGSHTEAFF. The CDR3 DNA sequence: TGTGCCAGCAGCCATCGGACAGGGGGCTCCCACACTGAAGCTTTCTTT.

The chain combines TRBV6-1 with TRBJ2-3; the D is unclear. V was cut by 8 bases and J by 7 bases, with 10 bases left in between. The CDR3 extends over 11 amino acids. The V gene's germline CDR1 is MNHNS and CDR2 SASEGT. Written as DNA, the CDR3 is TGTGCCAGCGGAGAGTACAATACGCAGTATTTT. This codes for CASGEYNTQYF.

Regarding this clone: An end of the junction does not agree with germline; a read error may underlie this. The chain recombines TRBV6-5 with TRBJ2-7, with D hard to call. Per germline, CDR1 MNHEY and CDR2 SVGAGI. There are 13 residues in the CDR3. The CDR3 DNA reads TGTGCCGGCAGTTACAAAACAAGATACGAGCAGTACTTC. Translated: CAGSYKTRYEQYF.

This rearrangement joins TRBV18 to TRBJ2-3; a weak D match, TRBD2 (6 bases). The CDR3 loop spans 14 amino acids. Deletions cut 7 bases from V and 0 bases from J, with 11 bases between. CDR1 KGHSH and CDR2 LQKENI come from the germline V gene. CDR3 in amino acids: CASYGGASTDTQYF. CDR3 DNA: TGTGCCAGCTACGGCGGGGCTAGCACAGATACGCAGTATTTT.

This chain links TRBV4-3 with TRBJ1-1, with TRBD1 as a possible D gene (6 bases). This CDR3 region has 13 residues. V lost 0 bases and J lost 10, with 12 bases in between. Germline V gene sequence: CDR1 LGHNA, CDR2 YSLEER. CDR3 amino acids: CASSQDQGLGAFF. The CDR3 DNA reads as TGCGCCAGCAGCCAAGATCAGGGGCTTGGAGCTTTCTTT.

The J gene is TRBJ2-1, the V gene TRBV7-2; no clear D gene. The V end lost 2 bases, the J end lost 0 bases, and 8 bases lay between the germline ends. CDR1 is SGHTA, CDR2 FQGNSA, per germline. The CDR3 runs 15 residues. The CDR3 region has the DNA TGTGCCAGCAGCTTATCAGGAAGCTCCTACAATGAGCAGTTCTTC. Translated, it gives CASSLSGSSYNEQFF.

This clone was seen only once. For the CDR3, the DNA is TGTGCCAGCAGCGTAGTAGGGGGTTTGGGGCCAGAGACCCAGTACTTC. This gives the protein CASSVVGGLGPETQYF. V and J are TRBV9 and TRBJ2-5; D possibly corresponds to TRBD1 (6 bases). The CDR3 totals 16 residues. V was trimmed by 0 bases and J by 4 bases, leaving 16 bases between them. CDR1 is SGDLS and CDR2 is YYNGEE in the germline V gene.

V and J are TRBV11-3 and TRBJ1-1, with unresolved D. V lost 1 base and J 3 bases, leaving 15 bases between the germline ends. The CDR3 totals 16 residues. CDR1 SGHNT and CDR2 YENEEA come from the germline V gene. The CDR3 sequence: CASSLGVSDPDTEAFF. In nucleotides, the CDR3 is TGTGCCAGCAGCTTAGGTGTTTCCGACCCGGACACTGAAGCTTTCTTT.

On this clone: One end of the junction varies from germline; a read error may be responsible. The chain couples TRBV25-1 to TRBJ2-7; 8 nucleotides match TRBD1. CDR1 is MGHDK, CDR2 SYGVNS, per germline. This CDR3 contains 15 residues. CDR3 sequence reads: CVSSWGQDDMYEQYF. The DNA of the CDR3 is TGTGTCAGCAGTTGGGGACAGGACGACATGTACGAGCAGTACTTC.

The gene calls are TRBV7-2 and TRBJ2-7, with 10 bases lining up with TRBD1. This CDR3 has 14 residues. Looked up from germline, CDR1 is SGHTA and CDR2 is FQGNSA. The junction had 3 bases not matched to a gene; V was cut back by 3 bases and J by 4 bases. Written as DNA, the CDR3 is TGTGCCAGCAGCTTGGACAGGGGGTTGTACGAGCAGTACTTC. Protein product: CASSLDRGLYEQYF.

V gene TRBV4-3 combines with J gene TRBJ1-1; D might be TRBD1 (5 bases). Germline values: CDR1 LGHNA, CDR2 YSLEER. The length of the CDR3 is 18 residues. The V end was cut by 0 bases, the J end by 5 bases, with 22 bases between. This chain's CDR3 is CASSQDVWKGPRETEAFF. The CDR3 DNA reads TGCGCCAGCAGCCAAGATGTGTGGAAGGGGCCGAGGGAAACTGAAGCTTTCTTT.

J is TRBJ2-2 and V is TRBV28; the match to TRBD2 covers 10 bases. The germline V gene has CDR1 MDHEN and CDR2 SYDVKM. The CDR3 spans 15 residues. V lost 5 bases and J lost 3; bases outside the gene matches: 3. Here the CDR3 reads CASSASGGYTGELFF. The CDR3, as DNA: TGTGCCAGCAGTGCTAGCGGGGGATACACCGGGGAGCTGTTTTTT.

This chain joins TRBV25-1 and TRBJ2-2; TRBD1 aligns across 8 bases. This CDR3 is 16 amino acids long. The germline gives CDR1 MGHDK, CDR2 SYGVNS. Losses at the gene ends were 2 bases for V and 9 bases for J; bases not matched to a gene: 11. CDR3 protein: CASSENAGQGGRELFF. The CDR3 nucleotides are TGTGCCAGCAGTGAAAATGCCGGACAGGGAGGCCGGGAGCTGTTTTTT.

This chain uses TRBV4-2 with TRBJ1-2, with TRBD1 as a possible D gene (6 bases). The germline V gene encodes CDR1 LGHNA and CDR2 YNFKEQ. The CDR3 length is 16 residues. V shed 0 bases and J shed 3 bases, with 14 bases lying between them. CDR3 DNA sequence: TGTGCCAGCAGCCAAGATGTAGGGGGTCCTGACTATGGCTACACCTTC. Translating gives CASSQDVGGPDYGYTF.

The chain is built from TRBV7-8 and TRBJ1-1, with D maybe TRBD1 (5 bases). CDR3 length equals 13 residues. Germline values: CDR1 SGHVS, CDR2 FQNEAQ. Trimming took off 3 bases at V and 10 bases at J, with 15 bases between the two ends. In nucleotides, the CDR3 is TGTGCCAGCAGCTTTTTAGTGGGGGAGAGAGCTTTCTTT. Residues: CASSFLVGERAFF.

DNA of the CDR3: TGTGCCAGCTCACCATCTAGCGGAAACACCGGGGAGCTGTTTTTT. This codes for CASSPSSGNTGELFF. The chain employs TRBV18 and TRBJ2-2; 7 bases map to TRBD2. Trimming took 2 bases from V and 2 from J; bases not matched to a gene: 2. Per the germline V gene, CDR1 is KGHSH and CDR2 is LQKENI. The CDR3 length is 15 residues. Together with reference TRBV18 and TRBJ2-2, the CDR3 gives the full variable domain: NAGVMQNPRHLVRRRGQEARLRCSPMKGHSHVYWYRQLPEEGLKFMVYLQKENIIDESGMPKERFSAEFPKEGPSILRIQQVVRGDSAAYFCASSPSSGNTGELFFGEGSRLTVL.

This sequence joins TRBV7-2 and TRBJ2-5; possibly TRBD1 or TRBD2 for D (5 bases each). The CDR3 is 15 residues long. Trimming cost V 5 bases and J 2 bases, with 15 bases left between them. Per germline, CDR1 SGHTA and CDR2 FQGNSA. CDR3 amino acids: CASSLGTGTQETQYF. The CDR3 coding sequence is TGTGCCAGCAGCCTAGGAACGGGGACGCAAGAGACCCAGTACTTC.

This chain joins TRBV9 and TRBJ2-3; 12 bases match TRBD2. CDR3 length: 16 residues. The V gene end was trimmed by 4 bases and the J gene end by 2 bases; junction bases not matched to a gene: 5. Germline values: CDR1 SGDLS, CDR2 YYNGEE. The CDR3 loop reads CASSPRTSGATDTQYF. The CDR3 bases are TGTGCCAGCAGCCCCCGGACTAGCGGGGCCACAGATACGCAGTATTTT.

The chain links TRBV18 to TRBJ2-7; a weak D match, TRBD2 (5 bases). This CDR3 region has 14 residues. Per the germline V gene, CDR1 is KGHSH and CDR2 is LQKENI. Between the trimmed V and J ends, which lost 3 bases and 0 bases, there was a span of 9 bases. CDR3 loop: CASSPAGGSYEQYF. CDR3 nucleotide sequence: TGTGCCAGCTCACCTGCAGGAGGCTCCTACGAGCAGTACTTC.

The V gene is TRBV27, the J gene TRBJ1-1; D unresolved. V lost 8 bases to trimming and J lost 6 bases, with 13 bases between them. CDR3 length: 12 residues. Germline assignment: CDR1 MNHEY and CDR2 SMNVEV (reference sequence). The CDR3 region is CASSLGGSEAFF. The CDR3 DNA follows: TGTGCCAGCTCATTGGGAGGGTCTGAAGCTTTCTTT.

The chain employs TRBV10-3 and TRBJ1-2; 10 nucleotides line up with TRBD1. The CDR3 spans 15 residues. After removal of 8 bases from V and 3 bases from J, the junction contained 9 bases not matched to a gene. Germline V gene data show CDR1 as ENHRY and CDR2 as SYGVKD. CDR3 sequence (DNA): TGTGCCATCCTCCCCGGACAGGGGGATTACTATGGCTACACCTTC. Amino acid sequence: CAILPGQGDYYGYTF.

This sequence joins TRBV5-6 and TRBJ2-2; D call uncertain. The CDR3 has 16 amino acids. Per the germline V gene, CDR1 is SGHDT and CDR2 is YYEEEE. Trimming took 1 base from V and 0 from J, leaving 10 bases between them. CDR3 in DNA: TGTGCCAGCAGCTTGATGTCGGACGCGAACACCGGGGAGCTGTTTTTT. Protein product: CASSLMSDANTGELFF.